This TCR beta chain emerged from a study of blood T cell repertoires in COVID-19. Study-wide background: PBMCs, B-cell-depleted T cells, or T cells provided the cDNA or gDNA that made up the material.

With 8 bases removed from V and 2 bases from J, the gap between germline ends came to 16 bases. Germline-derived CDR1 and CDR2 are ENHRY and SYGVKD. The CDR3 is 14 residues long. Profiling relied on immunoSEQ multiplex PCR, and the TCRdb table lists in-frame clones only, not all of them. Of approximately 110,000 clones in the sample, around 83% are singletons; the top ten hold about 3.6%. The chain recombines TRBV10-3 with TRBJ2-7, with D hard to call. The sequenced sample consisted of peripheral blood. This TCR was sampled from a middle-aged man with acute or convalescent COVID-19. The CDR3: CAIAPIKPPYEQYF. Written as DNA, the CDR3 is TGTGCCATCGCTCCGATAAAGCCCCCCTACGAGCAGTACTTC.